Listed below are T cell receptor beta chains from one sample, sequenced in a study of early T cells in non-severe SARS-CoV-2 infection. TCRdb used MiXCR to reprocess the 5' RACE reads, holding one entry per CDR3 protein. The data contain 25,000 to 30,000 distinct CDR3 sequences, 5% to 6.5% of them singletons. The sample taken for sequencing was whole blood. The receptors stem from an adult who was a healthcare worker with PCR-confirmed SARS-CoV-2 infection or an uninfected control (not recorded which). The CDR3 runs from the conserved cysteine through the conserved F or W. The D gene is left open where the match is weak. Some rows mark clone size as missing; the rest say once, few, many or name a class of expanded clone.

13,many,TRBJ2-4,TRBD1,TRBV20-1,TGCAGTGCGGACGGGACAGGACTAAACATTCAGTACTTC,CSADGTGLNIQYF
14,many,TRBJ1-4,.,TRBV11-1,TGTGCCAGCAGCCGACAGGCGGCAAATGAAAAACTGTTTTTT,CASSRQAANEKLFF
13,many,TRBJ2-7,TRBD1,TRBV10-3,TGTGCCATCACCGGGACAGGGGGCGCCGAGCAGTACTTC,CAITGTGGAEQYF
15,many,TRBJ1-3,.,TRBV4-2,TGTGCCAGCAGCCAAGACAGGAGGATGGTGGACACCATATATTTT,CASSQDRRMVDTIYF
12,few,TRBJ2-5,.,TRBV29-1,TGCAGCGTTGGAGGCGGTCAAGAGACCCAGTACTTC,CSVGGGQETQYF
13,many,TRBJ2-3,.,TRBV27,TGTGCCAGCAGGACACGCGATGGGGATACGCAGTATTTT,CASRTRDGDTQYF
15,many,TRBJ1-4,TRBD1,TRBV5-1,TGCGCCAGCAGCTTGGAACAGGGGGCGTCAGAAAAACTGTTTTTT,CASSLEQGASEKLFF
12,many,TRBJ2-1,TRBD1,TRBV20-1,TGCAGTGCTGCCCCGACAGGGGGGGTGCAGTTCTTC,CSAAPTGGVQFF
15,many,TRBJ2-1,.,TRBV18,TGTGCCAGCTCACCACAGGGGCCCCGGGACAATGAGCAGTTCTTC,CASSPQGPRDNEQFF
15,.,TRBJ2-7,TRBD2,TRBV4-2,TGTGCCAGCAGCCAACACTCTAGCGGGCCCTACGAGCAGTACTTC,CASSQHSSGPYEQYF
17,many,TRBJ1-5,.,TRBV5-5,TGTGCCAGCAGCTTGAGGGTCATGAGCCATAGCAATCAGCCCCAGCATTTT,CASSLRVMSHSNQPQHF
16,many,TRBJ2-2,.,TRBV6-5,TGTGCCAGCAGTTATTTCGACAGGCCGAACACCGGGGAGCTGTTTTTT,CASSYFDRPNTGELFF
16,many,TRBJ2-1,TRBD2,TRBV4-2,TGTGCCAGCAGCCCGGGGGGAAGCGGGAGTGCAAATGAGCAGTTCTTC,CASSPGGSGSANEQFF
16,many,TRBJ1-1,.,TRBV4-2,TGTGCCAGCAGCCAAGATCTGACGGTTCAGAACACTGAAGCTTTCTTT,CASSQDLTVQNTEAFF
16,many,TRBJ2-5,.,TRBV6-5,TGTGCCAGCAGTTACTCGCAATCCAACGGCAGGGAGACCCAGTACTTC,CASSYSQSNGRETQYF
15,many,TRBJ2-5,TRBD1,TRBV29-1,TGCAGCGTCGGACGGGACAGGGGGGAGTTAGAGACCCAGTACTTC,CSVGRDRGELETQYF
17,many,TRBJ2-1,.,TRBV24-1,TGTGCCACCAGTGATTTCGGGGCCAGGGGAGCCTACAATGAGCAGTTCTTC,CATSDFGARGAYNEQFF
14,many,TRBJ2-7,.,TRBV7-9,TGTGCCAGCAGCTCCCTAGCCGGCAACTACGAGCAGTACTTC,CASSSLAGNYEQYF
14,many,TRBJ2-2,.,TRBV7-9,TGTGCCAGCAGCTTATCCCAGAACACCGGGGAGCTGTTTTTT,CASSLSQNTGELFF
16,many,TRBJ2-7,.,TRBV7-2,TGTGCCAGCAGCTTGCCACTACAACGTTTCCCCGACGAGCAGTACTTC,CASSLPLQRFPDEQYF
12,many,TRBJ2-7,TRBD1,TRBV29-1,TGCAGCGTTCGGACAGGGCATGACGAGCAGTACTTC,CSVRTGHDEQYF
15,many,TRBJ2-5,.,TRBV7-3,TGTGCCAGCAGCTTGTCTGGGGGAGAGGGCGAGACCCAGTACTTC,CASSLSGGEGETQYF
15,medium-sized,TRBJ2-1,TRBD1,TRBV3-1,TGTGCCAGCAGCCTGGACAGGGTTCCTGTGAATGAGCAGTTCTTC,CASSLDRVPVNEQFF
16,many,TRBJ2-2,TRBD1,TRBV9,TGTGCCAGCAGCGCCGTGGGACAGGGGAGCGCCGGGGAGCTGTTTTTT,CASSAVGQGSAGELFF
12,many,TRBJ1-5,.,TRBV19,TGTGCCAGCCGGGACGAGCGGCCGCCCCAGCATTTT,CASRDERPPQHF
15,many,TRBJ2-1,.,TRBV15,TGTGCCACCAGCAGAGCGGGAAGCTCCTACAATGAGCAGTTCTTC,CATSRAGSSYNEQFF
14,many,TRBJ2-7,.,TRBV3-1,TGTGCCAGCAGCCAAGAAGTTCCTTCCTACGAGCAGTACTTC,CASSQEVPSYEQYF
14,once,TRBJ2-7,.,TRBV28,TGTGCCAGCAGTTTACACAGGGCCTACTACGAGCAGTACTTC,CASSLHRAYYEQYF
17,medium-sized,TRBJ1-5,TRBD1,TRBV28,TGTGCCAGCGCGGGGGGGACAGGGGGCTATAGCAATCAGCCCCAGCATTTT,CASAGGTGGYSNQPQHF
13,many,TRBJ2-5,.,TRBV20-1,TGCAGTGTCGACAGACCCAACCAAGACACCCAGTACTTC,CSVDRPNQDTQYF
10,many,TRBJ2-5,.,TRBV29-1,TGCAGCGCAGGGTCGGAGACCCAGTACTTC,CSAGSETQYF
13,many,TRBJ2-7,.,TRBV19,TGTGCCAGTAGTATAGAAGGAGGCGACGAGCAGTACTTC,CASSIEGGDEQYF
17,.,TRBJ2-7,TRBD2,TRBV28,TGTGCCAGCAGTTTTAGTGGTGGAGGGCTAGCGGCCTACGAGCAGTACTTC,CASSFSGGGLAAYEQYF
15,few,TRBJ1-1,TRBD1,TRBV7-3,TGTGCCAGCAGAACAACAGGGGGCTTAGGCACTGAAGCTTTCTTT,CASRTTGGLGTEAFF
13,medium-sized,TRBJ2-1,TRBD2,TRBV20-1,TGCAGTGCCTGGGGAGGGACCTACAATGAGCAGTTCTTC,CSAWGGTYNEQFF
16,many,TRBJ2-5,.,TRBV6-2/TRBV6-3,TGTGCCAGCAGTCCCCCTCCTTTAACGGGCGCGGAGACCCAGTACTTC,CASSPPPLTGAETQYF
14,many,TRBJ2-3,TRBD2,TRBV28,TGTGCCAGCACGTCGACTAGCAGCACAGATACGCAGTATTTT,CASTSTSSTDTQYF
16,.,TRBJ2-1,TRBD2,TRBV7-2,TGTGCCAGCAGCTCCGTAGCGGGAGGTACCCACAATGAGCAGTTCTTC,CASSSVAGGTHNEQFF
15,many,TRBJ1-6,TRBD1,TRBV18,TGTGCCAGCTCAGCACAGGGGGCGGATAATTCACCCCTCCACTTT,CASSAQGADNSPLHF
15,many,TRBJ2-3,.,TRBV6-5,TGTGCCACGCAACGAAGAGACACAGGGACAGATACGCAGTATTTT,CATQRRDTGTDTQYF
16,many,TRBJ2-5,TRBD2,TRBV3-1,TGTGCCAGCAGCCCGGGACTAGCGGGAGGGCAAGAGACCCAGTACTTC,CASSPGLAGGQETQYF
15,few,TRBJ1-1,.,TRBV27,TGTGCCAGCAGTTTATCCATCGGACTGGGCGCTGAAGCTTTCTTT,CASSLSIGLGAEAFF
15,.,TRBJ1-5,TRBD1,TRBV10-1,TGCGCCACACGCCCCTGGGCAGGGGGTAATCAGCCCCAGCATTTT,CATRPWAGGNQPQHF
15,.,TRBJ2-2,TRBD1,TRBV6-5,TGTGCCAGCAGTTTAACAGGGGGTAACACCGGGGAGCTGTTTTTT,CASSLTGGNTGELFF
14,many,TRBJ2-7,TRBD2,TRBV11-2,TGTGCCAGCAGTCGGGTAGCGGGCCCCTACGAGCAGTACTTC,CASSRVAGPYEQYF
17,many,TRBJ2-1,.,TRBV20-1,TGCAGTGCTAGAGAGTATTCGTGGAGGAGCTCCTACAATGAGCAGTTCTTC,CSAREYSWRSSYNEQFF